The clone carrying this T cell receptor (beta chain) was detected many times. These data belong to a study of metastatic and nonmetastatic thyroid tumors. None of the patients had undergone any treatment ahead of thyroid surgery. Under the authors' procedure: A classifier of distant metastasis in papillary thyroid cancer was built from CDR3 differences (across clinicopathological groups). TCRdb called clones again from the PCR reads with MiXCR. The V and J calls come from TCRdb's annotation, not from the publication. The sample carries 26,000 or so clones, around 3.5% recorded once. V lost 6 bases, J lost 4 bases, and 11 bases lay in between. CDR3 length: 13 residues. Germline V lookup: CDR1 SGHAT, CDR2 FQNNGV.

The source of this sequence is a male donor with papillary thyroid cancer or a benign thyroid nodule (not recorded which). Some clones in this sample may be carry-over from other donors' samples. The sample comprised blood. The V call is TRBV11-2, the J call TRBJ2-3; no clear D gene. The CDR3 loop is CASSVSGPDTQYF. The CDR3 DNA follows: TGTGCCAGCAGTGTATCGGGCCCAGATACGCAGTATTTT.